Included here is one TCR beta chain sequence, with context. Germline CDR1 and CDR2: MDHEN and SYDVKM. V lost 6 bases, J lost 0 bases, and 5 bases lay in between. This CDR3 is built from 12 residues. Some clones are missing from TCRdb's copy, which holds only in-frame ones; the method was immunoSEQ multiplex PCR. The sample carries 18,000 or so clones, over 50% recorded once. The treatment here: treatment-naive control, cytoreductive nephrectomy. The sample is drawn from a study of radiation and T cells in renal cell carcinoma. This chain joins TRBV28 and TRBJ2-5; D is unclear. Sequenced here: tumor tissue, sampled from a patient whose treatment was nephrectomy without radiotherapy. This TCR derives from a man aged 45 to 65 with renal cell carcinoma. The CDR3, as DNA: TGTGCCAGCAGACTATACCAAGAGACCCAGTACTTC. Protein sequence: CASRLYQETQYF.